This entry describes one T cell receptor beta chain. Assay used: immunoSEQ multiplex PCR; TCRdb lists only in-frame clones, some missing. The sample holds 20,000 to 25,000 clones, about four fifths seen once. This record comes from a study of T cell clones after liver transplantation. The germline CDR1 and CDR2 sequences are SGHKS and YYEKEE (reference sequence). The CDR3 is 16 amino acids. V was pared by 3 bases and J by 6 bases, with 21 bases between. The chain has TRBV5-5 and TRBJ1-1; no clear D. The input for sequencing was CD8+ T cells from blood, taken 52 to 60 months after liver transplant. The receptor's source is a human patient who received a liver transplant. Some T cells may have come from the graft donor. As DNA, the CDR3 is TGTGCCAGCAGCTCCCCTCAGGCGGCCCTTGGTTCTGAAGCTTTCTTT. This encodes CASSSPQAALGSEAFF.